This T cell receptor beta chain was sequenced in a study of blood T cells in healthy people across ages. Study outcomes and limitations: PBMCs that were unsorted prevented a conclusive naive versus antigen-experienced comparison. Possibly confounding the expanded clonotype changes was the fact that donor CMV status was unknown.

Together with a sample-barcoded 5' primer, a J-beta primer mix was included in a second PCR lasting about 7 to 12 cycles. Each cDNA molecule was tagged by a template-switch adaptor that had 12 random nucleotides. There were at least 3 million CDR3-containing paired-end reads obtained from each sample. TCRdb re-called the 5' RACE reads with MiXCR, one entry per CDR3 protein. The sample includes 1.4 million to 1.5 million distinct CDR3 sequences, 40% to 50% of them seen just once. A word on this clonotype: Its antigen remains unknown. One junction end does not reproduce the germline sequence, and a read error may be involved.

The germline V gene has CDR1 MGHRA and CDR2 YSYEKL. CDR3 length equals 15 residues. This TCR was recovered from a woman under 30 in good health. The rearrangement joins TRBV4-1 to TRBJ2-1; TRBD2 aligns across 10 bases. Sequencing was carried out using blood. The CDR3 here is CARSLRVAGGMEQFF. The CDR3 DNA reads TGCGCCAGAAGCCTCCGGGTAGCGGGGGGCATGGAGCAGTTCTTC.